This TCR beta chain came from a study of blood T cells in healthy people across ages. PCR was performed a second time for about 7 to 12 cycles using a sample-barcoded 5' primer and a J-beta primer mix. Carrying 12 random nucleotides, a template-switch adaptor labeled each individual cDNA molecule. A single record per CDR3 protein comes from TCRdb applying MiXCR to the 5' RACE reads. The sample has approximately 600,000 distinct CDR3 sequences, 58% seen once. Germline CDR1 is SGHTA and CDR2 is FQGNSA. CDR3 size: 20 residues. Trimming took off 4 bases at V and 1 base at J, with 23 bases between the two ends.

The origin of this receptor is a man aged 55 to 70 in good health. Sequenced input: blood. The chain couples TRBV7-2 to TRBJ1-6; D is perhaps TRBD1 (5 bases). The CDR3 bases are TGTGCCAGCAGCTCCGGGTATGGGGGAAAAATCGAATCCTATAATTCACCCCTCCACTTT. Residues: CASSSGYGGKIESYNSPLHF.